Listed below are T cell receptor beta chains from one sample, sequenced in a study of T cell responses to AZD1222 COVID-19 vaccine. Clones were read by immunoSEQ multiplex PCR, and TCRdb kept only the in-frame ones, dropping some. Of roughly 49,000 clones listed, around 85% are singletons. The sequencing here drew on peripheral blood, taken on day 0 of MenACWY control vaccination. These TCRs come from an adult in good health. Each CDR3 is given with its conserved first and last residue. The D gene is left open where the match is weak. Expanded clones get a size class; other rows say once, few or many, or leave the size out.

j_call,d_call,v_call,clone_size,cdr3_aa,cdr3_nt
TRBJ2-7,TRBD2,TRBV9,.,CASSAGLAVENEQYF,TGTGCCAGCAGCGCGGGACTAGCGGTTGAGAACGAGCAGTACTTC
TRBJ2-1,TRBD2,TRBV25-1,.,CASSGLAGVTYVNEQFF,TGTGCCAGCAGTGGGCTGGCGGGAGTTACTTATGTAAATGAGCAGTTCTTC
TRBJ1-1,.,TRBV10-1,.,CASSPLGASEAFF,TGCGCCAGCAGTCCCCTGGGGGCGAGTGAAGCTTTCTTT
TRBJ2-5,.,TRBV6-2/TRBV6-3,.,CASSVGGQEETQYF,TGTGCCAGCAGTGTCGGGGGGCAAGAAGAGACCCAGTACTTC
TRBJ1-2,.,TRBV20-1,once,CSARGDPGYTF,TGCAGTGCCAGAGGGGACCCTGGCTACACCTTC
TRBJ1-6,.,TRBV30,.,CAWSVTRTGSSYNSPLHF,TGTGCCTGGAGTGTAACAAGGACCGGGAGCTCCTATAATTCACCCCTCCACTTT
TRBJ1-3,.,TRBV21-1,.,CASSQMGGNTIYF,TGTGCCAGCAGTCAAATGGGGGGAAACACCATATATTTT
TRBJ2-3,TRBD2,TRBV19,.,CASSIDRWRGTLRDTQYF,TGTGCCAGTAGTATAGATCGATGGCGGGGGACTCTTAGGGATACGCAGTATTTT
TRBJ1-6,.,TRBV27,.,CASKRGEGNSPLHF,TGTGCCAGCAAGAGGGGAGAGGGGAATTCACCCCTCCACTTT
TRBJ2-3,.,TRBV21-1,.,CASSKVGVAGDTQYF,TGTGCCAGCAGCAAAGTAGGAGTAGCGGGAGATACGCAGTATTTT
TRBJ2-3,.,TRBV28,.,CASSQHRGDTDTQYF,TGTGCCAGCAGTCAACACAGAGGGGACACAGATACGCAGTATTTT
TRBJ2-4,TRBD2,TRBV7-2,.,CASSQEVAGNIQYF,TGTGCCAGCAGCCAAGAGGTAGCGGGAAACATTCAGTACTTC
TRBJ2-2,TRBD1,TRBV3-1/TRBV3-2,few,CASSLRDRATGELFF,TGTGCCAGCAGCCTCAGGGACAGGGCTACCGGGGAGCTGTTTTTT
TRBJ2-7,TRBD1,TRBV2,.,CASRLQGDSYEQYF,TGTGCCAGCAGATTACAGGGGGACTCCTACGAGCAGTACTTC
TRBJ1-1,.,TRBV18,.,CASSPDWGTEAFF,TGTGCCAGCTCGCCAGACTGGGGCACTGAAGCTTTCTTT
TRBJ1-5,.,TRBV15,.,CATSRNVDNQPQHF,TGTGCCACCAGCAGGAACGTGGACAATCAGCCCCAGCATTTT
TRBJ2-1,.,TRBV21-1,once,CASSKARLAGTQKKTTEEQFF,TGTGCCAGCAGCAAAGCTAGACTAGCGGGGACCCAAAAGAAAACCACGGAGGAGCAGTTCTTC
TRBJ1-1,.,TRBV7-9,.,CASSPRTHSGTEAFF,TGTGCCAGCAGCCCTCGGACGCACTCGGGCACTGAAGCTTTCTTT
TRBJ1-1,.,TRBV27,.,CASSSGTPIRTEAFF,TGTGCCAGCAGCTCTGGGACACCGATTCGCACTGAAGCTTTCTTT
TRBJ1-2,TRBD1,TRBV5-4,.,CASSTGQGANYGYTF,TGTGCCAGCAGCACGGGACAGGGAGCTAACTATGGCTACACCTTC
TRBJ2-5,.,TRBV10-1,.,CASSESIGFQETQYF,TGCGCCAGCAGTGAGTCGATCGGATTCCAAGAGACCCAGTACTTC
TRBJ1-1,.,TRBV30,.,CAWSAQDFEAFF,TGTGCCTGGAGTGCCCAGGATTTTGAAGCTTTCTTT
TRBJ1-1,.,TRBV5-1,once,CASSHFRNLNTEAFF,TGCGCCAGCAGCCACTTCCGGAATTTGAACACTGAAGCTTTCTTT
TRBJ1-1,.,TRBV6-6,.,CASSYGTGLNTEAFF,TGTGCCAGCAGTTACGGAACAGGACTGAACACTGAAGCTTTCTTT
TRBJ2-2,TRBD1,TRBV5-4,.,CASSTTGVRTGELFF,TGTGCCAGCAGCACAACAGGGGTGCGGACCGGGGAGCTGTTTTTT